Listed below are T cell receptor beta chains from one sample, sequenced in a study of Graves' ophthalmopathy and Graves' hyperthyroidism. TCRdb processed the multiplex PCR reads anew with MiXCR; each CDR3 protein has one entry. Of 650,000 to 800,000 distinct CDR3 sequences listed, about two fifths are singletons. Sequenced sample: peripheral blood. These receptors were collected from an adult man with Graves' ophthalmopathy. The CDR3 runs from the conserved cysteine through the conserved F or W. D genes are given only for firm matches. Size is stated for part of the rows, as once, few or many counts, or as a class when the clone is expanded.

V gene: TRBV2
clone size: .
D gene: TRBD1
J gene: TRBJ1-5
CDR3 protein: CASSRGQGYNQPQHF
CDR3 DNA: TGTGCCAGCAGCCGAGGACAGGGCTACAATCAGCCCCAGCATTTT

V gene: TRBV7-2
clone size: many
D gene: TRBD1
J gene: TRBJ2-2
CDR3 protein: CASSQTGAGELFF
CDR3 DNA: TGTGCCAGCAGCCAGACAGGGGCCGGGGAGCTGTTTTTT

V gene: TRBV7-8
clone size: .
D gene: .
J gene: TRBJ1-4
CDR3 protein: CASSWNPRSAEKLFF
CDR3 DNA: TGCGCCAGCAGCTGGAACCCTAGGTCGGCGGAAAAACTGTTTTTT

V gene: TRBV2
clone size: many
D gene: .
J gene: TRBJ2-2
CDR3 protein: CASVGAHKGANTGELFF
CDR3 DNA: TGTGCCAGCGTTGGGGCCCACAAGGGCGCGAACACCGGGGAGCTGTTTTTT

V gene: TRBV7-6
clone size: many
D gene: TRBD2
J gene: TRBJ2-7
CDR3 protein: CASSLAGTSGYYEQYF
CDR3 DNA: TGTGCCAGCAGCTTAGCAGGGACTAGCGGGTATTACGAGCAGTACTTC

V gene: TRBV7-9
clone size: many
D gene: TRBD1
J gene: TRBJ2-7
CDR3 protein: CASSSGTGYEQYF
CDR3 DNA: TGCGCCAGCAGTTCCGGGACAGGGTACGAGCAGTACTTC

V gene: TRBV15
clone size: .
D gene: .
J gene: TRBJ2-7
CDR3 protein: CASSQAGRASSYEQYF
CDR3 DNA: TGCGCCAGCAGCCAAGCTGGGCGGGCGAGCTCCTACGAGCAGTACTTC

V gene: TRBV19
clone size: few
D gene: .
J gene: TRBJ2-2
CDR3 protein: CASSIVTDAPGGITGELFF
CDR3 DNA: TGTGCCAGTAGTATAGTCACGGATGCACCAGGGGGGATTACCGGGGAGCTGTTTTTT

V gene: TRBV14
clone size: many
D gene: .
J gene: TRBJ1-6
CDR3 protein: CASRDVRSYNSPLHF
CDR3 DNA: TGTGCCAGCAGGGACGTTCGCTCCTATAATTCACCCCTCCACTTT

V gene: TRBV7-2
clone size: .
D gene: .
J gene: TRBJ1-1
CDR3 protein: CASSLGVGAFF
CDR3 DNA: TGTGCCAGCAGCTTAGGTGTGGGAGCTTTCTTT

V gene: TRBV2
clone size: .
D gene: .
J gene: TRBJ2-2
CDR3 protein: CASWGLQKVSGELFF
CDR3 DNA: TGTGCCAGCTGGGGGTTACAAAAGGTTAGCGGGGAGCTGTTTTTT

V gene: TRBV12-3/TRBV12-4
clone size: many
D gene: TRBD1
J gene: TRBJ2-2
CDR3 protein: CASRIRATGAGELFF
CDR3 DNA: TGTGCCAGCAGAATTAGGGCCACAGGGGCCGGGGAGCTGTTTTTT

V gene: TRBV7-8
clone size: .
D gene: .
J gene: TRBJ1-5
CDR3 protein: CASLAGGEQPQHF
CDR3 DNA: TGTGCCAGCTTGGCGGGGGGCGAGCAGCCCCAGCATTTT

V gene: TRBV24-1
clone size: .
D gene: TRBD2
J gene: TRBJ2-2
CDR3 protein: CATSDLGASGANTGELFF
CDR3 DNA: TGTGCCACCAGTGATTTGGGAGCCAGCGGGGCGAACACCGGGGAGCTGTTTTTT

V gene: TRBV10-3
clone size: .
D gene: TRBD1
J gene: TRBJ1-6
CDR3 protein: CAISDGDRGGSPLHF
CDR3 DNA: TGTGCCATCAGTGACGGGGACAGGGGCGGCTCACCCCTCCACTTT

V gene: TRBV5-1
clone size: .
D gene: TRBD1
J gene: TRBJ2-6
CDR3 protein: CASSLITGVGANVLTF
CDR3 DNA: TGCGCCAGCAGCTTAATAACAGGGGTTGGGGCCAACGTCCTGACTTTC

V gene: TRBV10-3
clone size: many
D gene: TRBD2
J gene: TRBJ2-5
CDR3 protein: CAISETGTSKTQYF
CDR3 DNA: TGTGCCATCAGTGAGACCGGGACTAGCAAGACCCAGTACTTC

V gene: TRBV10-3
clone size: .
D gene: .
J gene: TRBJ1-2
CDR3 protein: CARDLGGGLYGYTF
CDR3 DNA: TGTGCTAGAGATTTGGGCGGGGGGCTTTATGGCTACACCTTC

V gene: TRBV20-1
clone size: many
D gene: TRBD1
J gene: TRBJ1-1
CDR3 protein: CSARGQGDAEAFF
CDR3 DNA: TGCAGTGCTAGGGGACAGGGAGACGCTGAAGCTTTCTTT

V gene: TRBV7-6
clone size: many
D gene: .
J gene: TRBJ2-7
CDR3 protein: CASSLGDVYEQYF
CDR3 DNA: TGTGCCAGCAGCTTAGGGGACGTCTACGAGCAGTACTTC

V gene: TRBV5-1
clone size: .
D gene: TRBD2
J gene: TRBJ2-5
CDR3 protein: CASSLERLAGQETQYF
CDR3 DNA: TGCGCCAGCAGCTTGGAGCGCCTAGCGGGGCAAGAGACCCAGTACTTC

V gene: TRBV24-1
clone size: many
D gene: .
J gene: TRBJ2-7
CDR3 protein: CANRRPKFSYEQYF
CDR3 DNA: TGTGCCAATCGACGACCGAAATTCTCCTACGAGCAGTACTTC

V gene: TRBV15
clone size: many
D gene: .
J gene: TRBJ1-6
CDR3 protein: CAVRSWSYNSPLHF
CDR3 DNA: TGTGCCGTTAGAAGTTGGTCCTATAATTCACCCCTCCACTTT

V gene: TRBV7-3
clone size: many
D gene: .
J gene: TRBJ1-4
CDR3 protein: CASSLSGGEKLFF
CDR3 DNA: TGTGCCAGCAGCTTAAGCGGGGGAGAAAAACTGTTTTTT

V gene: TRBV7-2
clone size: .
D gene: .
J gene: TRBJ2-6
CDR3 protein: CASSQAWSSGASVLTF
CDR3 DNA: TGTGCCAGCAGCCAGGCATGGAGTTCTGGGGCCAGCGTCCTGACTTTC

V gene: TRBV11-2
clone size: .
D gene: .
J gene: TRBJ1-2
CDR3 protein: CAGSPLAENYGYTF
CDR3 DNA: TGTGCCGGCTCACCTTTGGCGGAAAACTATGGCTACACCTTC

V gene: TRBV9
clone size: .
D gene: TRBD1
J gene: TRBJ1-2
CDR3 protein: CASSAGQGTYGYTF
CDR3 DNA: TGTGCCAGCAGCGCAGGACAGGGAACCTATGGCTACACCTTC

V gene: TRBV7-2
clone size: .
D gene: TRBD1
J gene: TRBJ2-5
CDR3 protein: CASSPGQGAGTQYF
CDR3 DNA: TGTGCCAGCAGCCCTGGACAGGGAGCGGGGACCCAGTACTTC

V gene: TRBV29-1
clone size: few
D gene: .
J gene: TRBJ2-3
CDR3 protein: CSVEVPTSTDTQYF
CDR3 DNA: TGCAGCGTTGAAGTTCCGACTAGCACAGATACGCAGTATTTT

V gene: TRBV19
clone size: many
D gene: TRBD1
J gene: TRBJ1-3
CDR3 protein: CASTPWTGGSGNTIYF
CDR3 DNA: TGTGCCAGTACGCCCTGGACAGGAGGCTCTGGAAACACCATATATTTT

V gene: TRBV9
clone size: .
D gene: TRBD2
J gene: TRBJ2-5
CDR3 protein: CASSVTGTSRRETQYF
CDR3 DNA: TGTGCCAGCAGCGTAACCGGGACTAGCCGAAGAGAGACCCAGTACTTC

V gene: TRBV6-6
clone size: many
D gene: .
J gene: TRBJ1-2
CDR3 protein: CASSSLPTTGGAYGYTF
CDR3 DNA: TGTGCCAGCAGTTCCCTCCCTACAACGGGGGGGGCCTATGGCTACACCTTC

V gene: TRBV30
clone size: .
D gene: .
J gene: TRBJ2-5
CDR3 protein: CAWSGDEETQYF
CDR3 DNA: TGTGCCTGGTCAGGGGATGAAGAGACCCAGTACTTC

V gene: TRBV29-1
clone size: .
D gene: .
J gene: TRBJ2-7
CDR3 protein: CSSSTYEQYF
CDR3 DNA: TGCAGCAGTTCAACCTACGAGCAGTACTTC

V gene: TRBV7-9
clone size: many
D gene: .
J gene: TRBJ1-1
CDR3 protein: CASGGANTEAFF
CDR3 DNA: TGTGCCAGCGGAGGGGCGAACACTGAAGCTTTCTTT

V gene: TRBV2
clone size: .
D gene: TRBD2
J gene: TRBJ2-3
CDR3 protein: CASIPRSGGTDTQYF
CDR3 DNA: TGTGCCAGCATCCCGAGGAGCGGGGGGACAGATACGCAGTATTTT

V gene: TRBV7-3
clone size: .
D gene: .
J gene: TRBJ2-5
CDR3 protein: CASSHEGGANVETQYF
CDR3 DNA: TGTGCCAGCAGCCACGAGGGCGGGGCCAATGTGGAGACCCAGTACTTC

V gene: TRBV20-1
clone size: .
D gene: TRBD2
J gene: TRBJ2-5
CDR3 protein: CSARLAGPGTETQYF
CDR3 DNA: TGCAGTGCGAGACTAGCGGGGCCTGGAACGGAGACCCAGTACTTC

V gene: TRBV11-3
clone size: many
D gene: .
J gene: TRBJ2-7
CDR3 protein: CASSFGRGSSYEQYF
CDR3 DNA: TGTGCCAGCAGCTTTGGCCGCGGAAGCTCCTACGAGCAGTACTTC

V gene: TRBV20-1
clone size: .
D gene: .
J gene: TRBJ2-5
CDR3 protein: CSAREGQGGETQYF
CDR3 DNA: TGCAGTGCTAGAGAAGGGCAGGGAGGCGAGACCCAGTACTTC

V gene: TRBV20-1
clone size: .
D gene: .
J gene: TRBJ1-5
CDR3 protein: CSARGGANNQPQHF
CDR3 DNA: TGCAGTGCTAGGGGTGGGGCGAACAATCAGCCCCAGCATTTT

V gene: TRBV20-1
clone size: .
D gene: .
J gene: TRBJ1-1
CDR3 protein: CSARDGGARAMNIEAFF
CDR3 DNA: TGCAGTGCTAGAGATGGCGGGGCCCGGGCGATGAACATTGAAGCTTTCTTT

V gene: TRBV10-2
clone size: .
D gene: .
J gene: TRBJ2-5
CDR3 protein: CASSEPYQETQYF
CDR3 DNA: TGCGCCAGCAGTGAACCGTACCAAGAGACCCAGTACTTC

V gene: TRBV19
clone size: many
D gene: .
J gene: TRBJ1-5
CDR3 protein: CASSIVGTLQPQHF
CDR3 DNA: TGTGCCAGTAGTATTGTCGGGACACTCCAGCCCCAGCATTTT

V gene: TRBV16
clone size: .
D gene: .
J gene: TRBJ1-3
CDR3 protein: CASSQYNSGTGNTIYF
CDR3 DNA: TGTGCCAGCAGCCAATATAACTCAGGCACTGGAAACACCATATATTTT

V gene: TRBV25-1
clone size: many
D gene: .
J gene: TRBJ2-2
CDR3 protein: CASSQRLGLGTGELFF
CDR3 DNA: TGTGCCAGCAGTCAGAGGTTAGGGCTAGGGACCGGGGAGCTGTTTTTT

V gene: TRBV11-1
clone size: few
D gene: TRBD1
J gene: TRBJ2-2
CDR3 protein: CASTRQGGNTGELFF
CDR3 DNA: TGTGCCAGCACCCGACAGGGGGGGAACACCGGGGAGCTGTTTTTT

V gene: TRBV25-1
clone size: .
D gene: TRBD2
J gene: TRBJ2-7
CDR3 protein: CASSGTSGNSYEQYF
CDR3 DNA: TGTGCCAGCTCCGGGACTAGCGGCAATTCCTACGAGCAGTACTTC

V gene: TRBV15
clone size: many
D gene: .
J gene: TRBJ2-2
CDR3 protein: CATGLMRGLNTGELFF
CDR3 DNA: TGTGCCACCGGGCTTATGCGGGGGCTGAACACCGGGGAGCTGTTTTTT

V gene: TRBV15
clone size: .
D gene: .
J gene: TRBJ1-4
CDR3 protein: CATSGTRAEVKLFF
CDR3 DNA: TGTGCCACCAGCGGAACCCGGGCCGAGGTGAAACTGTTTTTT

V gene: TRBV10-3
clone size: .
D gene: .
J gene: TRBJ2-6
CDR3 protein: CAIRRDTSSGANVLTF
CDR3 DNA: TGTGCCATCAGAAGGGACACCAGCTCTGGGGCCAACGTCCTGACTTTC

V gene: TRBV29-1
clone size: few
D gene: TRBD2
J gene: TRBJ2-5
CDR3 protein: CSVYTSGRGETQYF
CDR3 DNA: TGCAGCGTTTACACTAGCGGGAGAGGAGAGACCCAGTACTTC

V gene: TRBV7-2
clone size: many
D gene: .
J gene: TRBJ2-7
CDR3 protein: CASSTSQAYEQYF
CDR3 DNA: TGTGCCAGCAGCACGTCTCAGGCTTACGAGCAGTACTTC

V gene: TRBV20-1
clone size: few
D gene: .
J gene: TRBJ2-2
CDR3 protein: CSARRGLANTGELFF
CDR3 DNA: TGCAGTGCTAGACGGGGGCTCGCGAACACCGGGGAGCTGTTTTTT